These 7 T cell receptor beta chains were all obtained from the same sample, sequenced in a study of T cell repertoires in cytomegalovirus infection. One entry per CDR3 protein, called by TCRdb with MiXCR from the reads. This table has 650,000 to 900,000 distinct CDR3 sequences, roughly 33% appearing once. What these receptors recognize is not known. Sequencing was performed on cultured CD8+ T cells from PBMCs, taken from culture after CMV antigen stimulation. These receptors were obtained from a human donor in good health (CMV status not recorded). Some clones in this sample may be carry-over from other donors' samples.

The chain couples TRBV6-2 or TRBV6-3 to TRBJ1-5; possible D gene TRBD1, 5 bases. V shed 7 bases and J shed 0 bases, with 19 bases lying between them. CDR3 length equals 17 residues. CDR1 MNHEY and CDR2 SVGEGT come from the germline V gene. The DNA of the CDR3 is TGTGCCAGCACCCAAACGGCAGGGTCCTATAGCAATCAGCCCCAGCATTTT. It is translated as CASTQTAGSYSNQPQHF.

This sequence joins TRBV7-6 and TRBJ1-1; tentative D call: TRBD1 (6 bases). Trimming removed 2 bases at V and 6 bases at J, with 16 bases between. The CDR3 length is 15 residues. CDR1 is SGHVS, CDR2 FNYEAQ, per germline. The CDR3 loop is CASSLTVRGVPEAFF. In DNA form, the CDR3 reads TGTGCCAGCAGCTTAACTGTCAGGGGAGTACCTGAAGCTTTCTTT.

The chain employs TRBV12-3 or TRBV12-4 and TRBJ1-1; 8 nucleotides line up with TRBD1. Losses at the gene ends were 4 bases for V and 0 bases for J; bases not matched to a gene: 4. The CDR3 length is 15 residues. CDR3 in amino acids: CASSSQGGLNTEAFF. The CDR3 bases are TGTGCCAGCAGTTCACAGGGGGGATTGAACACTGAAGCTTTCTTT.

The chain has TRBV11-2 and TRBJ2-7; D is unclear. The germline gives CDR1 SGHAT, CDR2 FQNNGV. Between the trimmed V and J ends, which lost 0 bases and 3 bases, there was a span of 12 bases. The CDR3 contains 15 residues. The CDR3 loop is CASSLDHSSYYEQYF. CDR3 coding DNA: TGTGCCAGCAGCTTAGATCATAGCAGTTACTACGAGCAGTACTTC.

On this clonotype itself: An end of the junction does not agree with germline; a read error may underlie this. The rearrangement joins TRBV20-1 to TRBJ2-3; 11 bases are a match to TRBD2. Germline lookup yields CDR1 DFQATT and CDR2 SNEGSKA (reference sequence). The CDR3 is 15 residues long. Here the CDR3 reads CSARGLAGLTDTQYF. The CDR3 nucleotides are TGCAGTGCCAGAGGACTAGCGGGTCTCACAGATACGCAGTATTTT.

This clonotype qualifies as medium-sized. The chain joins TRBV6-1 to TRBJ2-7, with 7 bases matching TRBD2. Per the germline V gene, CDR1 is MNHNS and CDR2 is SASEGT. The trim removed 7 bases at V and 0 bases at J, leaving 9 bases unmatched. CDR3 length: 15 amino acids. CDR3 bases: TGTGCCAGCACCGAAATGGGGGGGGACTCCTACGAGCAGTACTTC. Translation: CASTEMGGDSYEQYF.

J is TRBJ1-2 and V is TRBV9; D uncertain. Germline loops: CDR1 SGDLS, CDR2 YYNGEE. This CDR3 is built from 13 residues. The germline V and J ends were trimmed by 7 bases and 0 bases, with 10 bases remaining between them. The CDR3 DNA is TGTGCCAGCGGAGCAGCTACTAACTATGGCTACACCTTC. This sequence encodes CASGAATNYGYTF. Based on the CDR3 plus reference TRBV9 and TRBJ1-2, the full variable domain is DSGVTQTPKHLITATGQRVTLRCSPRSGDLSVYWYQQSLDQGLQFLIQYYNGEERAKGNILERFSAQQFPDLHSELNLSSLELGDSALYFCASGAATNYGYTFGSGTRLTVV.